This T cell receptor (beta chain) was recorded in a study of vaccination and CD4 T cells after COVID-19. Study-level information: Convalescent donors were composed of six males and four females, of whom two were Hispanic. Post-COVID draws came a median approximately 100 days after diagnosis (range 35 to 161). Stimuli were overlapping spike peptide pools of SARS-CoV-2 and three common cold coronaviruses (HCoV-NL63, HCoV-OC43, HCoV-229E).

A word on this clonotype: Its target is unknown.

The J segment lost 10 bases and the V segment lost 6 bases, leaving 9 bases of the junction unmatched. The CDR3 contains 13 residues. Per the germline V gene, CDR1 is SNHLY and CDR2 is FYNNEI. Once obtained from cultured CD4+ T cells, the DNA was sequenced using the Oncomine TCR Beta short-read assay. TCRdb re-called the PCR reads with MiXCR, one entry per CDR3 protein. The sample has 20,000 or so distinct CDR3 sequences, roughly 50% seen once. Treatment given: roughly 10-day PBMC culture with coronavirus spike peptide pools or control peptides (ViraFEST assay). Alongside around 10 IU/ml IL-2 and roughly 10 ug/ml peptide pools, PBMCs were cultured at 2 million to 2.5 million per well.

The rearrangement uses TRBV2 and TRBJ1-1, with 9 bases matching TRBD1. The sample consisted of CD4+ T cells from blood, cultured in vitro. The clonotype originates from a human donor who had recovered from COVID-19. The CDR3 sequence: CASRGTGSSAAFF. DNA of the CDR3: TGTGCCAGCAGGGGGACAGGGAGTTCTGCAGCTTTCTTT.